This T cell receptor beta chain was identified during a study of regulatory T cells in long-lasting Graves disease. At the level of the study: Over 5 years on antithyroid drugs plus positive TSH receptor antibodies marked Graves' disease as persistent.

The CDR3 extends over 15 amino acids. The J segment lost 0 bases and the V segment lost 5 bases, leaving 6 bases of the junction unmatched. Germline CDR1 SGHAT, CDR2 FQNNGV. Time point meaning: persistent/refractory GD, antithyroid drugs over 5 years with positive TRAb. Extracted RNA from PBMCs served as the source of the TCR library. The TCR beta library used iRepertoire HTBI primers with Arm-PCR amplification of CDR3. In the authors' methods: The study identified under 80 TRBV and some 15 TRBJ segments across samples. TCRdb reprocessed the multiplex PCR reads via MiXCR and lists one record per CDR3 protein. In this record, the V and J calls reflect TCRdb's handling and not the investigators' own analysis. The sample lists some 280,000 distinct CDR3 sequences; 20% to 25% were seen once. This clonotype showed up many times.

Sequenced here: peripheral blood mononuclear cells (PBMCs), sampled when the disease was refractory, from a patient treated with antithyroid drugs. V is TRBV11-2 and J is TRBJ2-5, with TRBD1 matching over 7 bases. The sequence was collected from a female donor with Graves disease. The CDR3 DNA is TGTGCCAGCAGCCCCGTGACAGGGAACCAAGAGACCCAGTACTTC. Translated, it gives CASSPVTGNQETQYF.